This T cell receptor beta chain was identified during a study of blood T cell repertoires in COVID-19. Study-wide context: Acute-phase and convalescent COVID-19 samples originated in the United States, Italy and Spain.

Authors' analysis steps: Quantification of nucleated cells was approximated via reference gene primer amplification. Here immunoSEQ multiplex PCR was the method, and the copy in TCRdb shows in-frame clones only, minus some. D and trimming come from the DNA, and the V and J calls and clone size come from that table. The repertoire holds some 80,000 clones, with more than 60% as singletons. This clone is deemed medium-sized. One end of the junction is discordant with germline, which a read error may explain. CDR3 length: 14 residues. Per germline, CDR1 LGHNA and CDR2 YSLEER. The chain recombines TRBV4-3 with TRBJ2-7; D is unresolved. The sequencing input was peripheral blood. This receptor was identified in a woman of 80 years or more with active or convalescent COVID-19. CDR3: CASSQDRSSAPTNF. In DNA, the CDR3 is TGCGCCAGCAGCCAAGATCGATCCTCCGCACCTACTAACTTC.